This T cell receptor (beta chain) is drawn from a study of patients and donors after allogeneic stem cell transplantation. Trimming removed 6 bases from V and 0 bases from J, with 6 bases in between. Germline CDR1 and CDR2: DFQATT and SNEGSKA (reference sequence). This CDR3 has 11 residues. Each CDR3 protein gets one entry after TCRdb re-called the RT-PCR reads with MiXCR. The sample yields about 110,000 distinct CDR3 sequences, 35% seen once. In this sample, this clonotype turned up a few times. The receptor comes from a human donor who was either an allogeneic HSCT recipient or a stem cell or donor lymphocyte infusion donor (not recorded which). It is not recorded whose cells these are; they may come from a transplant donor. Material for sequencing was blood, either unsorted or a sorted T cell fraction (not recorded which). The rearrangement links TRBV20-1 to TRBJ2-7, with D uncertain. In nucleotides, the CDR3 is TGCAGTGCGTCAAGCTCCTACGAGCAGTACTTC. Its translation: CSASSSYEQYF.